This TCR beta chain was sequenced for a study of cytomegalovirus exposure and HLA in healthy donors. Study outcomes and limitations: In vitro work confirmed that a few CMV-associated chains recognize CMV antigens. The authors listed over 150 TCR beta chains as cytomegalovirus-associated. Many donors carried some public TCRs, although rarity characterized most TCR sequences.

Here immunoSEQ multiplex PCR was the method, and the copy in TCRdb shows in-frame clones only, minus some. The sample has over 200,000 clones; 65% to 85% are singletons. Of note for this clone: No antigen is known for it.

This CDR3 spans 15 amino acids. Germline CDR1 SGHNT, CDR2 YYREEE (reference sequence). V shed 4 bases, J shed 3 bases, and the junction held 6 bases outside the gene matches. The chain has TRBV5-4 and TRBJ2-1, with TRBD2 matching over 8 bases. This TCR derives from a woman aged 25 to 39 in good health and CMV-seropositive. The sample was PBMCs. The CDR3 reads CASSTGLGDYNEQFF. The DNA for the CDR3 is TGTGCCAGCAGCACGGGACTAGGAGACTACAATGAGCAGTTCTTC. The whole variable domain, remainder taken from reference TRBV5-4 and TRBJ2-1, is ETGVTQSPTHLIKTRGQQVTLRCSSQSGHNTVSWYQQALGQGPQFIFQYYREEENGRGNFPPRFSGLQFPNYSSELNVNALELDDSALYLCASSTGLGDYNEQFFGPGTRLTVL.